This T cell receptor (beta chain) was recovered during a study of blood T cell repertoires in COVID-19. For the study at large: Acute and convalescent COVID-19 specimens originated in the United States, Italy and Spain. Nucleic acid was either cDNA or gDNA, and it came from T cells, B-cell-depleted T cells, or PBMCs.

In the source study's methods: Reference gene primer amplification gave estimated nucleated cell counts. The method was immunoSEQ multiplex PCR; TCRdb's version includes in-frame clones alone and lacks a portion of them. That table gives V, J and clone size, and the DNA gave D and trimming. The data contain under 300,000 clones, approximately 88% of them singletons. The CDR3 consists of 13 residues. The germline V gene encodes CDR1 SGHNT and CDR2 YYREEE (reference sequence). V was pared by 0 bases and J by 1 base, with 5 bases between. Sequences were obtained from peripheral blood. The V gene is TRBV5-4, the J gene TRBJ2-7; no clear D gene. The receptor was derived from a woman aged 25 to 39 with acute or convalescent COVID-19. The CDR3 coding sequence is TGTGCCAGCAGCTTGGCGAGTTCCTACGAGCAGTACTTC. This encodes CASSLASSYEQYF.